This is a list of T cell receptor beta chains from one sample in a study of OX40 agonist ivuxolimab in advanced cancers. Profiling relied on immunoSEQ multiplex PCR, and the TCRdb table lists in-frame clones only, not all of them. In the table there are tens of thousands of clones, around 91% of which are singletons. The material was CD4+ or CD8+ T cells sorted from blood, obtained in a trial of the OX40 agonist ivuxolimab. These receptors were collected from an adult with an advanced solid tumor such as melanoma, head and neck, liver or kidney cancer. CDR3s include the opening cysteine and the closing phenylalanine or tryptophan. D genes are given only for firm matches. Size values are once, few and many counts, or a class for expanded clones, and some rows have none.

D gene: .; J gene: TRBJ2-7; clone size: .; V gene: TRBV19; CDR3 DNA: TGTGCCAGTAGTGGGGCCCTCACAGGGCCTACCTACGAGCAGTACTTC; CDR3 protein: CASSGALTGPTYEQYF
D gene: .; J gene: TRBJ1-6; clone size: .; V gene: TRBV5-1; CDR3 DNA: TGCGCCAGCAGCTTGGTTACCGGCAGGGATTCCTATAATTCACCCCTCCACTTT; CDR3 protein: CASSLVTGRDSYNSPLHF
D gene: .; J gene: TRBJ2-2; clone size: once; V gene: TRBV19; CDR3 DNA: TGTGCCAGTAGTTTAGGGGGTCCTGACGGGGAGCTGTTTTTT; CDR3 protein: CASSLGGPDGELFF
D gene: .; J gene: TRBJ2-1; clone size: .; V gene: TRBV11-1; CDR3 DNA: TGTGCCAGCAGCTTAGCGGGAGTTAGTAATGAGCAGTTCTTC; CDR3 protein: CASSLAGVSNEQFF
D gene: TRBD1; J gene: TRBJ1-5; clone size: .; V gene: TRBV30; CDR3 DNA: TGTGCCTGGAGTCCTGGGACAGCCAATCAGCCCCAGCATTTT; CDR3 protein: CAWSPGTANQPQHF
D gene: TRBD1; J gene: TRBJ2-5; clone size: .; V gene: TRBV27; CDR3 DNA: TGTGCCAGCAGCCTAACTGGACAGGGGAGAGAGACCCAGTACTTC; CDR3 protein: CASSLTGQGRETQYF
D gene: .; J gene: TRBJ1-6; clone size: .; V gene: TRBV4-2; CDR3 DNA: TGTGCCAGCAGCCAACAACTTATCTATAATTCACCCCTCCACTTT; CDR3 protein: CASSQQLIYNSPLHF
D gene: TRBD1; J gene: TRBJ1-3; clone size: .; V gene: TRBV2; CDR3 DNA: TGTGCCAGCAGCCTAACCACAGGGGAAAACACCATATATTTT; CDR3 protein: CASSLTTGENTIYF
D gene: TRBD1; J gene: TRBJ1-1; clone size: .; V gene: TRBV5-8; CDR3 DNA: TGTGCCAGCAGCCTAAGGGACAGGGTAAGGACTGAAGCTTTCTTT; CDR3 protein: CASSLRDRVRTEAFF
D gene: .; J gene: TRBJ2-7; clone size: .; V gene: TRBV6-1; CDR3 DNA: TGTGCCAGCAGTGAAGCGGGGATTACCTACGAGCAGTACTTC; CDR3 protein: CASSEAGITYEQYF
D gene: .; J gene: TRBJ1-2; clone size: .; V gene: TRBV9; CDR3 DNA: TGTGCCAGCAGCCCCCGAGCGGGCTATGGCTACACCTTC; CDR3 protein: CASSPRAGYGYTF
D gene: .; J gene: TRBJ2-3; clone size: .; V gene: TRBV25-1; CDR3 DNA: TGTGCCAGCAGGCGGATGGGCACAGATACGCAGTATTTT; CDR3 protein: CASRRMGTDTQYF
D gene: TRBD2; J gene: TRBJ2-3; clone size: .; V gene: TRBV6-4; CDR3 DNA: TGTGCCAGCAGTGAGGCTAGCGGGAGCACAGATACGCAGTATTTT; CDR3 protein: CASSEASGSTDTQYF
D gene: .; J gene: TRBJ2-2; clone size: .; V gene: TRBV6-4; CDR3 DNA: TGTGCCAGCGATGTAGGCCAGGGAAATTCGGGGGAGCTGTTTTTT; CDR3 protein: CASDVGQGNSGELFF
D gene: TRBD1; J gene: TRBJ2-3; clone size: .; V gene: TRBV7-9; CDR3 DNA: TGTGCCAGCAGCTTGGGACAGGGGTGGACAGATACGCAGTATTTT; CDR3 protein: CASSLGQGWTDTQYF
D gene: TRBD1; J gene: TRBJ1-2; clone size: .; V gene: TRBV28; CDR3 DNA: TGTGCCAGCACCGAAGGGGGCGGCTACACCTTC; CDR3 protein: CASTEGGGYTF
D gene: .; J gene: TRBJ2-5; clone size: once; V gene: TRBV7-2; CDR3 DNA: TGTGCCAGCGCCCAGGGCGGATCTCAAGAGACCCAGTACTTC; CDR3 protein: CASAQGGSQETQYF
D gene: .; J gene: TRBJ2-3; clone size: .; V gene: TRBV18; CDR3 DNA: TGTGCCAGCTCACCACTGCCGAGTGCCGCAGATACGCAGTATTTT; CDR3 protein: CASSPLPSAADTQYF
D gene: .; J gene: TRBJ2-6; clone size: .; V gene: TRBV19; CDR3 DNA: TGTGCCAGTAGTATTACTGGGGCTGGGGCCAACGTCCTGACTTTC; CDR3 protein: CASSITGAGANVLTF
D gene: TRBD1; J gene: TRBJ1-5; clone size: .; V gene: TRBV5-1; CDR3 DNA: TGCGCCAGCAGCTTGGGGACAGGGGGCGGGCAGCCCCAGCATTTT; CDR3 protein: CASSLGTGGGQPQHF
D gene: .; J gene: TRBJ1-2; clone size: few; V gene: TRBV5-1; CDR3 DNA: TGCGCCAGCAGCCCGTCGCGGCCTATTCCCTATGGCTACACCTTC; CDR3 protein: CASSPSRPIPYGYTF
D gene: TRBD1; J gene: TRBJ1-5; clone size: .; V gene: TRBV5-6; CDR3 DNA: TGTGCCAGCAGCCCCGGGACAGGGAGGACCCGCAATCAGCCCCAGCATTTT; CDR3 protein: CASSPGTGRTRNQPQHF
D gene: .; J gene: TRBJ2-2; clone size: .; V gene: TRBV1; CDR3 DNA: TGCACCAGCCGGGACTTGCACACTGCCCTTAACACTAACACCGGGGAGCTGTTTTTT; CDR3 protein: CTSRDLHTALNTNTGELFF
D gene: TRBD1; J gene: TRBJ1-1; clone size: .; V gene: TRBV7-2; CDR3 DNA: TGTGCCAGCAGCGCCCAACCGGGACAGGGAACTGAAGCTTTCTTT; CDR3 protein: CASSAQPGQGTEAFF
D gene: .; J gene: TRBJ1-3; clone size: .; V gene: TRBV28; CDR3 DNA: TGTGCCAGCAGTTTAAGGCAGGGCGCTCCTGGAAACACCATATATTTT; CDR3 protein: CASSLRQGAPGNTIYF
D gene: .; J gene: TRBJ2-3; clone size: .; V gene: TRBV7-2; CDR3 DNA: TGTGCCAGCAGCTATTACACAGATACGCAGTATTTT; CDR3 protein: CASSYYTDTQYF
D gene: TRBD1; J gene: TRBJ1-6; clone size: .; V gene: TRBV5-1; CDR3 DNA: TGCGCCAGCAGCATGCGGACAGGGGCCGGTTCACCCCTCCACTTT; CDR3 protein: CASSMRTGAGSPLHF
D gene: .; J gene: TRBJ1-1; clone size: .; V gene: TRBV6-4; CDR3 DNA: TGTGCCAGCAGTGACGGGCCAGAAGCTTTCTTT; CDR3 protein: CASSDGPEAFF
D gene: .; J gene: TRBJ1-3; clone size: .; V gene: TRBV2; CDR3 DNA: TGTGCCAGCAGTGCCGGCTCCATAAACACCATATATTTT; CDR3 protein: CASSAGSINTIYF
D gene: .; J gene: TRBJ2-5; clone size: .; V gene: TRBV27; CDR3 DNA: TGTGCCAGCAGTTTATCCGGCCAAGGGACCCAGTACTTC; CDR3 protein: CASSLSGQGTQYF
D gene: .; J gene: TRBJ1-1; clone size: .; V gene: TRBV10-2; CDR3 DNA: TGCGCCAGCAGTGAGACCCTGGGGGGGTCCGAAGCTTTCTTT; CDR3 protein: CASSETLGGSEAFF
D gene: .; J gene: TRBJ1-1; clone size: .; V gene: TRBV2; CDR3 DNA: TGTGCCAGCAGTGAATGGGGAGGTCCGGACACTGAAGCTTTCTTT; CDR3 protein: CASSEWGGPDTEAFF
D gene: .; J gene: TRBJ2-2; clone size: .; V gene: TRBV5-6; CDR3 DNA: TGTGCCAGCAGCTTGAGGGTGGGCACCGGGGAGCTGTTTTTT; CDR3 protein: CASSLRVGTGELFF
D gene: .; J gene: TRBJ1-1; clone size: .; V gene: TRBV5-4; CDR3 DNA: TGTGCCAGCAGCCTGAGAAGCGCCGCTGAAGCTTTCTTT; CDR3 protein: CASSLRSAAEAFF
D gene: .; J gene: TRBJ1-5; clone size: .; V gene: TRBV4-2; CDR3 DNA: TGTGCCAGCAGCCAAGATCACCTCATGCCCCAGCATTTT; CDR3 protein: CASSQDHLMPQHF
D gene: .; J gene: TRBJ1-2; clone size: .; V gene: TRBV5-1; CDR3 DNA: TGCGCCAGCAGCTTGAGGGAGGACTATGGCTACACCTTC; CDR3 protein: CASSLREDYGYTF
D gene: .; J gene: TRBJ2-3; clone size: .; V gene: TRBV30; CDR3 DNA: TGTGCCTGGAAAGCACGTGGGGCGAGAACCACAGATACGCAGTATTTT; CDR3 protein: CAWKARGARTTDTQYF
D gene: .; J gene: TRBJ2-1; clone size: .; V gene: TRBV7-9; CDR3 DNA: TGTGCCAGCAGCCAAGACTGGCTTGGGTACAATGAGCAGTTCTTC; CDR3 protein: CASSQDWLGYNEQFF
D gene: .; J gene: TRBJ1-5; clone size: few; V gene: TRBV2; CDR3 DNA: TGTGCCAGCAGTGAAGGGGGAGGGACTCAGCCCCAGCATTTT; CDR3 protein: CASSEGGGTQPQHF
D gene: TRBD1; J gene: TRBJ1-3; clone size: .; V gene: TRBV5-8; CDR3 DNA: TGTGCCAGCAGCTTGGAGGGACAGTACTCTGGAAACACCATATATTTT; CDR3 protein: CASSLEGQYSGNTIYF
D gene: .; J gene: TRBJ1-4; clone size: .; V gene: TRBV4-2; CDR3 DNA: TGTGCCAGCAGCCAAGGGCAGGCAGTCCGTGAAAAACTGTTTTTT; CDR3 protein: CASSQGQAVREKLFF
D gene: .; J gene: TRBJ1-2; clone size: .; V gene: TRBV5-4; CDR3 DNA: TGTGCCAGCAGCCGTGAGGGAGCGGGGTACTATGGCTACACCTTC; CDR3 protein: CASSREGAGYYGYTF
D gene: TRBD2; J gene: TRBJ2-7; clone size: .; V gene: TRBV28; CDR3 DNA: TGTGCCAGCAGTTTGGGACTAGCGGGAAATCAGTACGAGCAGTACTTC; CDR3 protein: CASSLGLAGNQYEQYF
D gene: .; J gene: TRBJ2-3; clone size: .; V gene: TRBV10-1; CDR3 DNA: TGCGCCACTGGGCAGGGTCGGAGAGATACGCAGTATTTT; CDR3 protein: CATGQGRRDTQYF
D gene: .; J gene: TRBJ2-5; clone size: .; V gene: TRBV6-5; CDR3 DNA: TGTGCCAGCAGTTATGGTAGCTCTGGAGGGGAGACCCAGTACTTC; CDR3 protein: CASSYGSSGGETQYF
D gene: TRBD2; J gene: TRBJ2-7; clone size: .; V gene: TRBV28; CDR3 DNA: TGTGCCAGCAGCCGGGGACTAGCGGGTCACTCCCCCTACGAGCAGTACTTC; CDR3 protein: CASSRGLAGHSPYEQYF
D gene: .; J gene: TRBJ2-7; clone size: .; V gene: TRBV11-3; CDR3 DNA: TGTGCCAGCAGCTTAGCTGGGGGCTCCTACGAGCAGTACTTC; CDR3 protein: CASSLAGGSYEQYF
D gene: .; J gene: TRBJ1-5; clone size: .; V gene: TRBV27; CDR3 DNA: TGTGCCAGCAGTTTACTATACGGGGCCCTCAAGAGCAATCAGCCCCAGCATTTT; CDR3 protein: CASSLLYGALKSNQPQHF
D gene: .; J gene: TRBJ2-3; clone size: .; V gene: TRBV27; CDR3 DNA: TGTGCCAGTACGAGCTACCCTGGGAGTGATACGCAGTATTTT; CDR3 protein: CASTSYPGSDTQYF
D gene: .; J gene: TRBJ2-5; clone size: .; V gene: TRBV5-5; CDR3 DNA: TGTGCCAGCAGCTTGGTGACAGCGGGGACCCAGTACTTC; CDR3 protein: CASSLVTAGTQYF
D gene: .; J gene: TRBJ1-5; clone size: .; V gene: TRBV19; CDR3 DNA: TGTGCCAGTAGTCGACAGGTAAATAGCAATCAGCCCCAGCATTTT; CDR3 protein: CASSRQVNSNQPQHF
D gene: .; J gene: TRBJ2-1; clone size: .; V gene: TRBV15; CDR3 DNA: TGTGCCACCAGCAGAGATATGGGGCTGGGGTTCTTC; CDR3 protein: CATSRDMGLGFF
D gene: .; J gene: TRBJ2-6; clone size: .; V gene: TRBV18; CDR3 DNA: TGTGCCAGCTCATCGGGACTTATACGCTCTGGGGCCAACGTCCTGACTTTC; CDR3 protein: CASSSGLIRSGANVLTF
D gene: .; J gene: TRBJ1-5; clone size: few; V gene: TRBV6-1; CDR3 DNA: TGTGCCAGCAGTGTGGGGCTGAATCAGCCCCAGCATTTT; CDR3 protein: CASSVGLNQPQHF
D gene: TRBD1; J gene: TRBJ1-2; clone size: once; V gene: TRBV18; CDR3 DNA: TGTGCCAGCTCACCCCTGACAGGGGGAGGAAACTATGGCTACACCTTC; CDR3 protein: CASSPLTGGGNYGYTF